The 15 T cell receptor beta chains below were found in one sample sequenced in a study of T cell responses to AZD1222 COVID-19 vaccine. Method: immunoSEQ multiplex PCR; TCRdb's copy keeps in-frame clones and lacks some. The sample has roughly 200,000 clones, 80% to 95% seen once; the top ten hold around 3.6%. The sample in question was peripheral blood, obtained 28 days after the second AZD1222 dose. These receptors were obtained from an adult who received the AZD1222 COVID-19 vaccine.

This chain links TRBV11-3 with TRBJ2-2; unclear D gene. CDR1 and CDR2 from the germline V gene are SGHNT and YENEEA. The V end lost 1 base, the J end lost 5 bases, and 14 bases lay between the germline ends. This CDR3 comprises 16 residues. This CDR3 is CASSLVPIGPTGELFF. In nucleotides, the CDR3 is TGTGCCAGCAGCTTAGTCCCCATAGGGCCTACCGGGGAGCTGTTTTTT.

The V call is TRBV4-3, the J call TRBJ2-2; D gene uncertain. V lost 0 bases, J lost 5 bases, and 7 bases lay in between. Germline CDR1 and CDR2: LGHNA and YSLEER. The CDR3 consists of 14 residues. The CDR3 coding sequence is TGCGCCAGCAGCCAAGATATAAATACCGGGGAGCTGTTTTTT. Its translation: CASSQDINTGELFF.

The genes are TRBV4-1 and TRBJ1-4; D uncertain. This CDR3 contains 13 residues. Germline assignment: CDR1 MGHRA and CDR2 YSYEKL. The germline V and J ends were trimmed by 1 base and 8 bases, with 8 bases remaining between them. CDR3 sequence: CASSQGLLEKLFF. Written as DNA, the CDR3 is TGCGCCAGCAGCCAAGGGCTACTCGAAAAACTGTTTTTT.

This clone was seen just once. The chain recombines TRBV7-6 with TRBJ1-6; D is unclear. The CDR3 runs to 16 residues. V shed 2 bases and J shed 0 bases, with 8 bases lying between them. The germline gives CDR1 SGHVS, CDR2 FNYEAQ. The CDR3 DNA sequence: TGTGCCAGCAGCTTAAAACAGAGCTCCTATAATTCACCCCTCCACTTT. It translates to CASSLKQSSYNSPLHF.

There are a few counts of this clone. CDR3 in DNA: TGTGCCAGCAGTTACCCGCGCCAGCCCCAGCATTTT. It yields the protein CASSYPRQPQHF. J is TRBJ1-5 and V is TRBV6-2 or TRBV6-3; D is unclear. Trimming took 2 bases from V and 7 from J, leaving 6 bases between them. Per the germline V gene, CDR1 is MNHEY and CDR2 is SVGEGT. The CDR3 contains 12 residues.

V usage is TRBV28 and J usage is TRBJ2-1, with TRBD2 identical over 11 bases. The CDR3 has 15 residues. Germline V gives CDR1 MDHEN, CDR2 SYDVKM. With V trimmed by 5 bases and J by 2 bases, 2 bases remained unmatched. The CDR3 DNA follows: TGTGCCAGCAGTCCACTAGCGGGGGCCTACAATGAGCAGTTCTTC. It encodes CASSPLAGAYNEQFF.

V and J are TRBV10-1 and TRBJ1-1, with 10 bases lining up with TRBD1. Germline CDR1 reads WNHNN; CDR2 reads SYGVQD (reference sequence). V shed 3 bases, J shed 10 bases, and the junction held 11 bases outside the gene matches. The CDR3 has 15 residues. The CDR3 DNA sequence: TGCGCCAGCAGTGATCCCGGACAGGGGGTTGTTGGAGCTTTCTTT. It is translated as CASSDPGQGVVGAFF.

The J gene is TRBJ1-2, the V gene TRBV11-3, with D possibly matching TRBD1 (6 bases). Germline-derived CDR1 and CDR2 are SGHNT and YENEEA. The CDR3 spans 14 residues. Trimming took off 4 bases at V and 2 bases at J, with 11 bases between the two ends. The CDR3 DNA is TGTGCCAGCAGCTCCACCGGGACAAACTATGGCTACACCTTC. Protein sequence: CASSSTGTNYGYTF.

This chain links TRBV5-1 with TRBJ1-2; D may be TRBD1 (6 bases). The CDR3 extends over 14 amino acids. V gave up 4 bases and J gave up 8 bases, with 18 bases separating them. The germline V gene has CDR1 SGHRS and CDR2 YFSETQ. The CDR3 nucleotides read TGCGCCAGCAGCAGTGGACAGCCCCCGGCAGGCTACACCTTC. Protein product: CASSSGQPPAGYTF. The variable domain in full, completed from reference TRBV5-1 and TRBJ1-2, reads KAGVTQTPRYLIKTRGQQVTLSCSPISGHRSVSWYQQTPGQGLQFLFEYFSETQRNKGNFPGRFSGRQFSNSRSEMNVSTLELGDSALYLCASSSGQPPAGYTFGSGTRLTVV.

The rearrangement uses TRBV19 and TRBJ1-5; maybe TRBD1 (6 bases). Trimming removed 6 bases at V and 0 bases at J, with 12 bases between. CDR1 is LNHDA, CDR2 SQIVND, per germline (reference sequence). The CDR3 has 15 amino acids. Here the CDR3 DNA reads TGTGCCAGTAGCAGGACAGACCATAGCAATCAGCCCCAGCATTTT. It is translated as CASSRTDHSNQPQHF.

The rearrangement joins TRBV19 to TRBJ2-5; D possibly corresponds to TRBD2 (5 bases). CDR1 is LNHDA, CDR2 SQIVND, per germline (reference sequence). With 3 bases removed from V and 4 bases from J, the gap between germline ends came to 15 bases. CDR3 size: 15 residues. CDR3: CASSIGGVGGETQYF. The CDR3, as DNA: TGTGCCAGTAGTATTGGAGGTGTGGGTGGAGAGACCCAGTACTTC.

The CDR3 sequence is CASSLATVAETGETQYF. For the CDR3, the DNA is TGTGCCAGCAGCTTAGCGACGGTAGCGGAGACGGGGGAGACCCAGTACTTC. The chain is built from TRBV7-8 and TRBJ2-5; a weak D match, TRBD2 (6 bases). V gave up 0 bases and J gave up 5 bases, with 19 bases separating them. Germline CDR1 reads SGHVS; CDR2 reads FQNEAQ. The CDR3 consists of 17 residues.

This rearrangement joins TRBV6-2 or TRBV6-3 to TRBJ2-1, with 7 bases aligning to TRBD2. CDR3 size: 16 residues. Germline lookup yields CDR1 MNHEY and CDR2 SVGEGT. Trimming removed 0 bases from V and 2 bases from J; junction bases left unmatched: 4. For the CDR3, the DNA is TGTGCCAGCAGTTACTCTGGCGGGGGAGCCTACAATGAGCAGTTCTTC. Its protein is CASSYSGGGAYNEQFF.

This clone was counted between two and nine times. This chain uses TRBV7-2 with TRBJ1-5, with D perhaps TRBD1 (5 bases). The germline V and J ends were trimmed by 1 base and 4 bases, with 8 bases remaining between them. This CDR3 comprises 14 residues. Germline V gene lookup returns CDR1 SGHTA and CDR2 FQGNSA. The CDR3 loop is CASSLGQGNQPQHF. The CDR3 region has the DNA TGTGCCAGCAGCTTAGGTCAGGGAAATCAGCCCCAGCATTTT.

V and J are TRBV7-2 and TRBJ2-1; a possible D gene is TRBD2 (6 bases). The CDR3 runs 13 residues. CDR1 is SGHTA and CDR2 is FQGNSA in the germline V gene. V was cut by 3 bases and J by 7 bases, with 10 bases left in between. The CDR3 DNA follows: TGTGCCAGCAGCTTTGCGGGACGTAATGAGCAGTTCTTC. It translates to CASSFAGRNEQFF. Supplemented by reference TRBV7-2 and TRBJ2-1, the full variable domain reads GAGVSQSPSNKVTEKGKDVELRCDPISGHTALYWYRQSLGQGLEFLIYFQGNSAPDKSGLPSDRFSAERTGGSVSTLTIQRTQQEDSAVYLCASSFAGRNEQFFGPGTRLTVL.